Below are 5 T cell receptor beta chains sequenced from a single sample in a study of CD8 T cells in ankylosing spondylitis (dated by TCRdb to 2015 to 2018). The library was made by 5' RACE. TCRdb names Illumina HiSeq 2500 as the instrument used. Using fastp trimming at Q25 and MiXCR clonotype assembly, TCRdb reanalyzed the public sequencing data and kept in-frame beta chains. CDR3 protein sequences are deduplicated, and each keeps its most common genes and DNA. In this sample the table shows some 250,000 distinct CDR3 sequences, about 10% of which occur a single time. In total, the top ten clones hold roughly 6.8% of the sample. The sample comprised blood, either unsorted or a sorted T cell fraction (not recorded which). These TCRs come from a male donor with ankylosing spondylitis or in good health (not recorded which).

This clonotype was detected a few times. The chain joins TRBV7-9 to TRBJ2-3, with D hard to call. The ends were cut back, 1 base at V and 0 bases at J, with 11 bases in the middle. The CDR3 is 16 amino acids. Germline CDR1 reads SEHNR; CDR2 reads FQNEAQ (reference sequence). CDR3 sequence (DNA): TGTGCCAGCAGCTTAGGAGGAACTTCTAGCACAGATACGCAGTATTTT. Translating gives CASSLGGTSSTDTQYF.

Here the CDR3 reads CASKGGGNEQYF. CDR3 nucleotides: TGTGCCAGCAAAGGAGGGGGCAACGAGCAGTACTTC. The genes are TRBV12-3 or TRBV12-4 and TRBJ2-7, with D maybe TRBD1 (7 bases). The CDR3 totals 12 residues. V gave up 7 bases and J gave up 5 bases, with 12 bases separating them.

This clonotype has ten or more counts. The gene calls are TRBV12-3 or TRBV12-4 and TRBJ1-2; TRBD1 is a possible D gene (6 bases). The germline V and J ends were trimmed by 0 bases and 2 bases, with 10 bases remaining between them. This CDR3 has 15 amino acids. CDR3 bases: TGTGCCAGCAGTTTAGCGGGGGCAGCCAACTATGGCTACACCTTC. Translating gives CASSLAGAANYGYTF.

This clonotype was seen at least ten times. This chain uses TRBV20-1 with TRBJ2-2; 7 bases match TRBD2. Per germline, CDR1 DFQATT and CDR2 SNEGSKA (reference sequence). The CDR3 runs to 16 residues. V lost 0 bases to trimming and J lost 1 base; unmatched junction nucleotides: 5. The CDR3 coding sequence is TGCAGTGCTAGAGAACCAAAGCGGGAGAACACCGGGGAGCTGTTTTTT. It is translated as CSAREPKRENTGELFF.

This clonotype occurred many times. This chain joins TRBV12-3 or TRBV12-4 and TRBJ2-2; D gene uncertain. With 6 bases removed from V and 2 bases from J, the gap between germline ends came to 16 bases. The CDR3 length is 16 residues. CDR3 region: CASSNPIVRNTGELFF. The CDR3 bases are TGTGCCAGCAGCAACCCAATAGTACGCAACACCGGGGAGCTGTTTTTT.